This TCR beta chain was sequenced in a study of blood T cell repertoires in COVID-19. The overall study: Samples taken during acute and convalescent COVID-19 were collected in the United States, Italy and Spain. PBMCs, B-cell-depleted T cells, or T cells were the source of the cDNA or gDNA that made up the material.

This CDR3 is built from 15 residues. V shed 2 bases, J shed 0 bases, and the junction held 1 base outside the gene matches. Germline V gene sequence: CDR1 MDHEN, CDR2 SYDVKM. Original processing notes: Reference gene primer amplification in the assay estimated nucleated cell counts. Sequenced by immunoSEQ multiplex PCR; TCRdb stores in-frame clones only, minus some. For V, J and clone size, that table is used; D and trimming come from the DNA. Counted here are around 100,000 clones, 70% to 90% occurring once; the ten biggest clones make up 9.5% to 15%. The rearrangement joins TRBV28 to TRBJ1-3; 7 nucleotides match TRBD1. Sequences were obtained from peripheral blood. The receptor was derived from a human donor in a cohort sampled during active COVID-19. The CDR3 protein is CASSLGTVSGNTIYF. CDR3 sequence (DNA): TGTGCCAGCAGTTTAGGGACAGTCTCTGGAAACACCATATATTTT. The complete variable domain, with remaining parts taken from reference TRBV28 and TRBJ1-3, reads DVKVTQSSRYLVKRTGEKVFLECVQDMDHENMFWYRQDPGLGLRLIYFSYDVKMKEKGDIPEGYSVSREKKERFSLILESASTNQTSMYLCASSLGTVSGNTIYFGEGSWLTVV.